This T cell receptor (beta chain) came from a study of memory CD4+ T cells and cytomegalovirus serostatus. Study as a whole: This sample comes from healthy Belgian adults, about nine CMV seropositive, 24 seronegative. The study, taken as a whole, reports: About 40% of the roughly 150 known CMV-associated TCRbeta sequences appeared in CD4+ memory.

The CDR3 runs to 16 residues. V lost 1 base to trimming and J lost 5 bases; unmatched junction nucleotides: 11. The germline gives CDR1 LNHDA, CDR2 SQIVND (reference sequence). Details on this clone: Its antigen is not identified.

Single viable CD3+CD4+CD8-CD45RO+ cells were sorted as the memory CD4+ T cells. CMV serostatus came from serum IgG against pp150, pp28, p38, p52. Sequenced by immunoSEQ multiplex PCR; TCRdb stores in-frame clones only, minus some. The table has more than 35,000 clones, roughly 85% seen once; the top ten hold 5.3%. The chain combines TRBV19 with TRBJ2-7, with 7 positions matching TRBD2. This TCR was recovered from an adult in good health and CMV-seropositive. Sequences were obtained from memory CD4+ T cells from blood. The CDR3 sequence: CASSIAAGEEGDEQYF. The CDR3 DNA is TGTGCCAGTAGTATAGCGGCGGGAGAGGAAGGGGACGAGCAGTACTTC.